The present TCR beta chain was sequenced within a study of graft-versus-host responses after intestinal transplantation. This CDR3 spans 15 amino acids. Trimming cost V 4 bases and J 0 bases, with 11 bases left between them. Germline V gene data show CDR1 as SGHTS and CDR2 as YDEGEE. Produced via immunoSEQ multiplex PCR; TCRdb's table is partial and in-frame only. The sample includes roughly 120,000 clones, 85% to 95% of them seen just once. Concerning this clone: The antigen is not known.

The TCR comes from a human donor who received an intestinal transplant. The chain carries TRBV5-8 and TRBJ1-5; D call uncertain. Sequences were derived from unstimulated CD8+ T cells sorted from spleen or lymph node cells, sampled before intestinal transplant. CDR3 residues: CASSQVFDSNQPQHF. The DNA for the CDR3 is TGTGCCAGCAGCCAGGTATTCGATAGCAATCAGCCCCAGCATTTT. Complete variable domain (other parts from reference TRBV5-8 and TRBJ1-5): EAGVTQSPTHLIKTRGQQATLRCSPISGHTSVYWYQQALGLGLQFLLWYDEGEERNRGNFPPRFSGRQFPNYSSELNVNALELEDSALYLCASSQVFDSNQPQHFGDGTRLSIL.